This TCR beta chain was retrieved from a study of shared clonotypes between healthy human individuals. Study information: CD4 naive cells filled three plates per donor, CD4 memory three, CD8 naive two and CD8 memory one. Study-wide results and caveats: Sampling was confined to blood; repertoires within tissues likely differ.

CD45RO-negative, CCR7-positively selected cells formed the naive CD8 fraction, excluding terminally differentiated effector memory CD45RA+ cells. V dropped 5 bases and J dropped 2; count of bases not matched to a gene: 10. From germline, CDR1 is SGHTA and CDR2 FQGTGA. This CDR3 is 17 amino acids long. As regards this clone: Its antigen is currently unknown.

Profiled with immunoSEQ multiplex PCR; TCRdb holds only in-frame clones, not every one. The data contain about 2.1 million clones, over 85% of them singletons. V is TRBV7-3 and J is TRBJ2-1; TRBD2 aligns across 9 bases. Source material: naive CD8+ T cells from PBMCs. The receptor comes from a man younger than 35 in good health. Some clones in this sample may be carry-over from other donors' samples. The CDR3 sequence: CASSPASSGNPYNEQFF. In DNA form, the CDR3 reads TGTGCCAGCAGCCCGGCGTCTAGCGGGAACCCCTACAATGAGCAGTTCTTC.